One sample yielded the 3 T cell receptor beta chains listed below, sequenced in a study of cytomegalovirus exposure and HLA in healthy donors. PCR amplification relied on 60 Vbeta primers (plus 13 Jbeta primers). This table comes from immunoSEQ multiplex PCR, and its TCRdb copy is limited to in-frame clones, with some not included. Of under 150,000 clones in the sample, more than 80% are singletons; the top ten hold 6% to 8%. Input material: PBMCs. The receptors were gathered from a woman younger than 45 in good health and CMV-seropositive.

CDR3 protein: CASSLAGVETGELFF. CDR3 sequence (DNA): TGTGCCAGCAGTTTAGCGGGAGTGGAAACCGGGGAGCTGTTTTTT. This chain connects TRBV6-6 to TRBJ2-2; 9 nucleotides match TRBD2. CDR1 and CDR2 from the germline V gene are MNHNY and SVGAGI (reference sequence). Losses at the gene ends were 4 bases for V and 5 bases for J; bases not matched to a gene: 5. CDR3 size: 15 residues.

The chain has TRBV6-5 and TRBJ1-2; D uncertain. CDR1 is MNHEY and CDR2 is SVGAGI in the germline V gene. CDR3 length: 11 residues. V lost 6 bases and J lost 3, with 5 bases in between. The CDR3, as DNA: TGTGCCAGCAGGAGGGACTATGGCTACACCTTC. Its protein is CASRRDYGYTF.

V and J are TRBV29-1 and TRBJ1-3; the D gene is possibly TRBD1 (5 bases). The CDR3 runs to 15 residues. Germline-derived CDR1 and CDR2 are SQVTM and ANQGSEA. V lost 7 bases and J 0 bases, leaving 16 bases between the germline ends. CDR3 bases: TGCAGCGCAGCCTACGACAGCAGCTCTGGAAACACCATATATTTT. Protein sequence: CSAAYDSSSGNTIYF.